The 14 T cell receptor beta chains reported below all come from one sample, sequenced in a study of beta chain features in type 1 diabetes. Expressed TCRB transcripts got sequenced, as all isolated RNA was reverse transcribed. The table came from immunoSEQ multiplex PCR; TCRdb's copy has only in-frame clones and leaves some out. The sample includes 300,000 to 350,000 clones, less than 9.5% of them seen just once. The sequenced sample consisted of central memory CD4+ T cells from blood. These receptors were obtained from a woman between 18 and 29 years old in good health.

The chain employs TRBV5-1 and TRBJ2-2; 8 bases line up with TRBD2. The CDR3 runs 14 residues. V shed 7 bases and J 5 bases; nucleotides not matched to a gene: 7. Germline V lookup: CDR1 SGHRS, CDR2 YFSETQ. In nucleotides, the CDR3 is TGCGCCAGCCGCCTGGGACTAGGAACCGGGGAGCTGTTTTTT. Translated, it gives CASRLGLGTGELFF.

In its sample, this clone was seen a few times. This CDR3 is CASSQDEGVRLYF. The CDR3 nucleotides are TGTGCCAGCAGCCAAGATGAGGGAGTGCGTCTGTACTTC. This chain connects TRBV4-2 to TRBJ2-7; the D gene is possibly TRBD2 (5 bases). Trimming took 0 bases from V and 12 from J, leaving 15 bases between them. This CDR3 contains 13 residues. Per the germline V gene, CDR1 is LGHNA and CDR2 is YNFKEQ.

The chain is built from TRBV5-4 and TRBJ2-5, with D unclear. The CDR3 sequence is 14 residues long. Trimming took off 4 bases at V and 3 bases at J, with 13 bases between the two ends. Germline CDR1 reads SGHNT; CDR2 reads YYREEE (reference sequence). The CDR3 DNA reads TGTGCCAGCAGCCTCCGAAATAGGGAAGAGACCCAGTACTTC. Translated: CASSLRNREETQYF.

This clone has more than one count but fewer than ten. This chain uses TRBV28 with TRBJ1-4, with no clear D. CDR1 MDHEN and CDR2 SYDVKM come from the germline V gene. This CDR3 is built from 11 residues. The V and J ends lost 10 bases and 5 bases respectively, with 8 bases between them. The CDR3 loop reads CATCENEKLFF. CDR3 nucleotide sequence: TGTGCCACATGCGAGAATGAAAAACTGTTTTTT. The whole variable domain, filled in from reference TRBV28 and TRBJ1-4, reads DVKVTQSSRYLVKRTGEKVFLECVQDMDHENMFWYRQDPGLGLRLIYFSYDVKMKEKGDIPEGYSVSREKKERFSLILESASTNQTSMYLCATCENEKLFFGSGTQLSVL.

There are a few counts of this clone. The chain uses TRBV7-2 and TRBJ2-2; D possibly corresponds to TRBD2 (6 bases). Germline V gives CDR1 SGHTA, CDR2 FQGNSA. The CDR3 is made up of 16 amino acids. V dropped 0 bases and J dropped 0 bases, with 8 bases sitting between them. The CDR3 loop is CASSLAGGSNTGELFF. The CDR3 DNA reads TGTGCCAGCAGCTTAGCGGGAGGTTCGAACACCGGGGAGCTGTTTTTT.

This clone was counted at least ten times. The rearrangement links TRBV6-1 to TRBJ1-1; 10 bases align to TRBD1. CDR1 is MNHNS and CDR2 is SASEGT in the germline V gene. V lost 6 bases, J lost 6 bases, and 4 bases stayed unmatched. There are 13 residues in the CDR3. CDR3 protein: CASRDRGYSEAFF. DNA for the CDR3: TGTGCCAGCAGGGACAGGGGGTATTCTGAAGCTTTCTTT.

The chain joins TRBV29-1 to TRBJ1-1; D is uncertain. Looked up from germline, CDR1 is SQVTM and CDR2 is ANQGSEA. CDR3 length equals 12 residues. Trimming shortened V by 2 bases and J by 1 base, and 5 bases separated the two germline ends. The CDR3: CSVERWNTEAFF. The CDR3 DNA is TGCAGCGTTGAACGGTGGAACACTGAAGCTTTCTTT. Supplemented by reference TRBV29-1 and TRBJ1-1, the full variable domain reads SAVISQKPSRDICQRGTSLTIQCQVDSQVTMMFWYRQQPGQSLTLIATANQGSEATYESGFVIDKFPISRPNLTFSTLTVSNMSPEDSSIYLCSVERWNTEAFFGQGTRLTVV.

This clone was seen more than once but under ten times. CDR3 nucleotide sequence: TGTGCCAGCAGCAAATCATACAATGAGCAGTTCTTC. Its translation: CASSKSYNEQFF. The chain links TRBV25-1 to TRBJ2-1; no firm D call. Germline V CDR1 and CDR2: MGHDK, SYGVNS. Trimming left V 6 bases short and J 4 bases short, with 7 bases between. CDR3 size: 12 residues.

Details on this clone: This specimen includes other DNA sequences encoding the same CDR3. V is TRBV7-9 and J is TRBJ2-2; no firm D call. This CDR3 is built from 14 residues. The ends were cut back, 5 bases at V and 4 bases at J, with 11 bases in the middle. Looked up from germline, CDR1 is SEHNR and CDR2 is FQNEAQ (reference sequence). The CDR3 DNA is TGTGCCAGCAGCCTGACCGGTGGCACCGGGGAGCTGTTTTTT. This gives the protein CASSLTGGTGELFF. The full variable domain, completed using reference TRBV7-9 and TRBJ2-2, is DTGVSQNPRHKITKRGQNVTFRCDPISEHNRLYWYRQTLGQGPEFLTYFQNEAQLEKSRLLSDRFSAERPKGSFSTLEIQRTEQGDSAMYLCASSLTGGTGELFFGEGSRLTVL.

V and J are TRBV6-5 and TRBJ1-2; D is possibly TRBD1 (5 bases). Germline loops: CDR1 MNHEY, CDR2 SVGAGI. The CDR3 covers 15 residues. V was pared by 0 bases and J by 7 bases, with 15 bases between. The CDR3 region is CASSYSPQGGGGYTF. The CDR3 DNA follows: TGTGCCAGCAGTTACTCCCCCCAGGGAGGAGGTGGCTACACCTTC.

The chain links TRBV27 to TRBJ2-7, with 7 bases matching TRBD1. The germline V gene has CDR1 MNHEY and CDR2 SMNVEV (reference sequence). The CDR3 loop spans 15 amino acids. The V gene end was trimmed by 4 bases and the J gene end by 3 bases; junction bases not matched to a gene: 9. The CDR3 protein is CASSSIGTVNYEQYF. In DNA form, the CDR3 reads TGTGCCAGCAGTTCCATTGGGACAGTAAACTACGAGCAGTACTTC.

CDR3 sequence reads: CASRQGDEKLFF. CDR3 coding DNA: TGTGCCAGCAGACAGGGAGATGAAAAACTGTTTTTT. The V call is TRBV6-5, the J call TRBJ1-4; D is possibly TRBD1 (6 bases). From germline, CDR1 is MNHEY and CDR2 SVGAGI. The ends were cut back, 6 bases at V and 6 bases at J, with 8 bases in the middle. CDR3 length equals 12 residues.

CDR3: CASSFNMNQPQHF. The DNA for the CDR3 is TGTGCCAGCAGCTTCAATATGAATCAGCCCCAGCATTTT. The rearrangement uses TRBV7-6 and TRBJ1-5; D is unclear. Trimming left V 3 bases short and J 4 bases short, with 7 bases between. The germline V gene encodes CDR1 SGHVS and CDR2 FNYEAQ. The CDR3 is 13 amino acids. Full variable domain (remainder filled in from reference TRBV7-6 and TRBJ1-5): GAGVSQSPRYKVTKRGQDVALRCDPISGHVSLYWYRQALGQGPEFLTYFNYEAQQDKSGLPNDRFSAERPEGSISTLTIQRTEQRDSAMYRCASSFNMNQPQHFGDGTRLSIL.

In DNA, the CDR3 is TGTGCCAGCAGTCAAGAGGGGACAGGGGATAGCTACGAGCAGTACTTC. It specifies CASSQEGTGDSYEQYF. The J gene is TRBJ2-7, the V gene TRBV28; 10 bases fit TRBD1. CDR1 and CDR2 (germline): MDHEN, SYDVKM. CDR3 length: 16 amino acids. Trimming removed 5 bases from V and 3 bases from J; junction bases left unmatched: 10.